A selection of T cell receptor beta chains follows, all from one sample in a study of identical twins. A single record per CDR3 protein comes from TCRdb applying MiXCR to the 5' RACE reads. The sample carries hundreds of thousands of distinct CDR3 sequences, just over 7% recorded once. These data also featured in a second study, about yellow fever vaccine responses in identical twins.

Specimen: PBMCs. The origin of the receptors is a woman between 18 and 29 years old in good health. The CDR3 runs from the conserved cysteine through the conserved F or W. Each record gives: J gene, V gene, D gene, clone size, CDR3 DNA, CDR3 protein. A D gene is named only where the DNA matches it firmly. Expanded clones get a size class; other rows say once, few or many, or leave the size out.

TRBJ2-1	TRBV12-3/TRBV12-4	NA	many	TGTGCCAGCAGTTCCTTGGGGGGATGGCAGTTCTTC	CASSSLGGWQFF
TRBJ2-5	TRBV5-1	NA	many	TGCGCCAGCAGCCTGGGGTCTATGTCAGGAGAGACCCAGTACTTC	CASSLGSMSGETQYF
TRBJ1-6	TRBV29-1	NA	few	TGCAGCGTTGGATTAGGGAATGATAATTCACCCCTCCACTTT	CSVGLGNDNSPLHF
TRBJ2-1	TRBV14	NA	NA	TGTGCCAGCAGCCAAGATGCAAGGACCATCCTCTCCTACAATGAGCAGTTCTTC	CASSQDARTILSYNEQFF
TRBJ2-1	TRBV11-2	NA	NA	TGTGCCAGCAGCCTTCCCCTCGGTTCAGGCAATGAGCAGTTCTTC	CASSLPLGSGNEQFF
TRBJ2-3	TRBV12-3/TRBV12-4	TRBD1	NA	TGTGCCAGCAGTTTGGACAGGGGGCAAGATACGCAGTATTTT	CASSLDRGQDTQYF
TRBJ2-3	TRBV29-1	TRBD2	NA	TGCAGCGTTGGTTCAGCGGGAGTGACCCGTCGCACAGATACGCAGTATTTT	CSVGSAGVTRRTDTQYF
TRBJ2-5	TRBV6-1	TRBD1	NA	TGTGCCAGCAGAGCCTCAGGGGGCCAAGAGACCCAGTACTTC	CASRASGGQETQYF
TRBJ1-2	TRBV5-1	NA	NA	TGCGCCAGCAGCTTGGCCGGGACACTCCCCTATGGCTACACCTTC	CASSLAGTLPYGYTF
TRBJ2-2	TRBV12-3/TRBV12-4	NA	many	TGTGCCAGTCGGGGCAGGGATACCGGGGAGCTGTTTTTT	CASRGRDTGELFF
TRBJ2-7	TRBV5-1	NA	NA	TGCGCCAGCAGCTTGGCCAACTCAGGGAGCTCCTACGAGCAGTACTTC	CASSLANSGSSYEQYF
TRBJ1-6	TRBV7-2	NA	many	TGTGCCAGCAGCGTAGGCCCTGAAGAAGGCTATAATTCACCCCTCCACTTT	CASSVGPEEGYNSPLHF
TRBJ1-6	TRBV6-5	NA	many	TGTGCCAGCAGTTACGGGAACAATAATTCACCCCTCCACTTT	CASSYGNNNSPLHF
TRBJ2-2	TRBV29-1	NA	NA	TGCAGCGTGGTGACAGCGAACACCGGGGAGCTGTTTTTT	CSVVTANTGELFF
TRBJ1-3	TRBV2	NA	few	TGTGCCAGCAGTGGACGGGGCTCTGGAAACACCATATATTTT	CASSGRGSGNTIYF
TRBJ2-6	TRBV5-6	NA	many	TGTGCCAGCAGCCCGACGGGCAGTTTCTCTGGGGCCAACGTCCTGACTTTC	CASSPTGSFSGANVLTF
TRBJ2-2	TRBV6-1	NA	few	TGTGCCAGCCAAGTAGGGGGGACCGGGGAGCTGTTTTTT	CASQVGGTGELFF
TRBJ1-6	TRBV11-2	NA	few	TGTGCCAGCAGCTTTACAGAAAGGGATCCCCTCCACTTT	CASSFTERDPLHF
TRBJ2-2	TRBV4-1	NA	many	TGCGCCAGCAGCCGGGGCATCGGGGAGCTGTTTTTT	CASSRGIGELFF
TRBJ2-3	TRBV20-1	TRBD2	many	TGCAGTGCTAAAGCGGGGAGCACAGATACGCAGTATTTT	CSAKAGSTDTQYF
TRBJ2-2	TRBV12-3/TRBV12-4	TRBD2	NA	TGTGCCAGCAGCCTCCCACCGACTAGCCTGGCGACCGGGGAGCTGTTTTTT	CASSLPPTSLATGELFF
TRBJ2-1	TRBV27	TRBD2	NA	TGTGCCAGCAGTCATACTAGCGGGAGTTTCCACAATGAGCAGTTCTTC	CASSHTSGSFHNEQFF
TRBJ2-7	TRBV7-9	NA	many	TGTGCCAGCAGCTTAGCTGGAACTTCCTACGAGCAGTACTTC	CASSLAGTSYEQYF
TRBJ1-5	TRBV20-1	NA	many	TGCAGTGCTCCCCAGACGGGGGGGCCCCAGCATTTT	CSAPQTGGPQHF
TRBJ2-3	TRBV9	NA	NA	TGTGCCAGCAGCGTAGGAGGGAGTCTGACAGATACGCAGTATTTT	CASSVGGSLTDTQYF
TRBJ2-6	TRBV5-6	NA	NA	TGTGCCAGCAGCTTGGCCGGTCGGGTATCTGGGGCCAACGTCCTGACTTTC	CASSLAGRVSGANVLTF